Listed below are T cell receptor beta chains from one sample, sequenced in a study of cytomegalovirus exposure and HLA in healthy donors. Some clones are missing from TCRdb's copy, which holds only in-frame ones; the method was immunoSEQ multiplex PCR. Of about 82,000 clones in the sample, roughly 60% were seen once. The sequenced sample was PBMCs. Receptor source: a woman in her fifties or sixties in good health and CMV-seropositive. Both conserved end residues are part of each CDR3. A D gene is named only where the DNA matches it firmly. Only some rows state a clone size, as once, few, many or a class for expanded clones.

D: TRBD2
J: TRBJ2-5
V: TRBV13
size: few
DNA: TGTGCCAGCAGCTCACTAGACCTTTTAGCGGGGGTTCCAGCGACCCAGTACTTC
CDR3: CASSSLDLLAGVPATQYF

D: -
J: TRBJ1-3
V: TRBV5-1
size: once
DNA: TGCGCCAGCAGCTTGGAGGGGCCAGCAGGAAACACCATATATTTT
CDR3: CASSLEGPAGNTIYF

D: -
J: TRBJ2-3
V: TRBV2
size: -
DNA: TGTGCCAGCAGTGCCTATCTAAGCACAGATACGCAGTATTTT
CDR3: CASSAYLSTDTQYF

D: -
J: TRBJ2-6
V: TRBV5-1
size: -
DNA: TGCGCCAGCAGCTTAACTATCGGTTCCGGGGCCAACGTCCTGACTTTC
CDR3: CASSLTIGSGANVLTF

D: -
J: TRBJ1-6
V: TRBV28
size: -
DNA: TGTGCCAGCAGGTCAGGGTCGGTACCCCTCCACTTT
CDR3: CASRSGSVPLHF

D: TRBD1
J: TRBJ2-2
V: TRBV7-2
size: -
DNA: TGTGCCAGCAGCCCGTCGACAGGGTCCGGGGAGCTGTTTTTT
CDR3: CASSPSTGSGELFF

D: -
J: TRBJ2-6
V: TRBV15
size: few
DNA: TGTGCCACCAGCGGGGGGTTAGGACGAACTGGGGCCAACGTCCTGACTTTC
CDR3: CATSGGLGRTGANVLTF

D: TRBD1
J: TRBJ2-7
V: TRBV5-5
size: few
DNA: TGTGCCAGCAGCTCCGGACAGGGTTCCTACGAGCAGTACTTC
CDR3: CASSSGQGSYEQYF

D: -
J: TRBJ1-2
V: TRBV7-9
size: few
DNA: TGTGCCAGCAGCTTCTCGGCCGGGAATGGCTACACCTTC
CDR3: CASSFSAGNGYTF

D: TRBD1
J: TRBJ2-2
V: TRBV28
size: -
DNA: TGTGCCAGCACCTGGCAGGGGACAGGGGGCACCGGGGAGCTGTTTTTT
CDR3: CASTWQGTGGTGELFF

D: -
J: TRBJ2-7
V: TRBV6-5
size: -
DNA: TGTGCCAGCAGGGAGACAGACCACTACAAGCAGTACTTC
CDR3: CASRETDHYKQYF

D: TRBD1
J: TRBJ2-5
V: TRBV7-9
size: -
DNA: TGTGCCAGCAGCTTGCAGACAGGGATTGAGACCCAGTACTTC
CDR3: CASSLQTGIETQYF

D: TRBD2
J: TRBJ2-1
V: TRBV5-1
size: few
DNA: TGCGCCAGCAGCTTGGCTAGCGGGGCTATGGGCAATGAGCAGTTCTTC
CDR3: CASSLASGAMGNEQFF

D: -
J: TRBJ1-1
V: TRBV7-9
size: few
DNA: TGTTCCAGCAGCGAAAGTTCGGGGAACGCTGAAGCTTTCTTT
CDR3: CSSSESSGNAEAFF

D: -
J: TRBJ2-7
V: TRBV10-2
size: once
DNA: TGCGCCAGCAGTGATGAGGGGGCCTACGAGCAGTACTTC
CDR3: CASSDEGAYEQYF

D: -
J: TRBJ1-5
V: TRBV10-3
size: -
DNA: TGTGCCATCAGTGGGACTAATCAGCCCCAGCATTTT
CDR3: CAISGTNQPQHF

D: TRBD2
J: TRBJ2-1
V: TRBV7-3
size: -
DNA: TGTGCCAGCAGCCCAGAACTAGCGGGGGCGGGCAATGAGCAGTTCTTC
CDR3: CASSPELAGAGNEQFF

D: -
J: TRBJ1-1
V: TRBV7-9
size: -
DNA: TGTGCCAGCAGGGAGGACGGCCGCCAGATCTTGGGTAGAAACACTGAAGCTTTCTTT
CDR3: CASREDGRQILGRNTEAFF

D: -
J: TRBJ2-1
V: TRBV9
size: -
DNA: TGTGCCAGCAGCGTAGGGGGCGGTGAGCAGTTCTTC
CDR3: CASSVGGGEQFF

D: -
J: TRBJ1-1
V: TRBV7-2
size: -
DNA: TGTGCCAGCAGCTTGGCATGGGTGGAGGCTGAAGCTTTCTTT
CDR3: CASSLAWVEAEAFF

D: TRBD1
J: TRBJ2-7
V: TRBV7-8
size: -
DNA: TGTGCCAGCAGAGCCGGGACAGGAAGTACCTACGAGCAGTACTTC
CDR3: CASRAGTGSTYEQYF

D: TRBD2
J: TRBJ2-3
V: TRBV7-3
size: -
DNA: TGTGCCAGCAACGGGACTAGCGGGTACACAGATACGCAGTATTTT
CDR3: CASNGTSGYTDTQYF

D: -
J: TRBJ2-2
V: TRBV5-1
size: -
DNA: TGCGCCAGCAGCTTGGCCGTGGGACGGGACACCGGAGAGCTGTTTTTT
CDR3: CASSLAVGRDTGELFF

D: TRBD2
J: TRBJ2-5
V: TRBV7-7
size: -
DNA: TGTGCCAGCAGCTTAACGGTTAGGGCGGGGGGACGAGAGACCCAGTACTTC
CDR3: CASSLTVRAGGRETQYF

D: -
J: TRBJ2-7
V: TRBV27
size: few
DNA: TGTGCCAGCAGTTTATCCGGGGTCCCCTCCTACGAGCAGTACTTC
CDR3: CASSLSGVPSYEQYF

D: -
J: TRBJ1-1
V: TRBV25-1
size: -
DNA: TGTGCCAGCAGTGAATATACAGGCAGCATGAACACTGAAGCTTTCTTT
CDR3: CASSEYTGSMNTEAFF

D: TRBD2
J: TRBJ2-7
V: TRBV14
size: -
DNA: TGTGCCAGCAGCCAAGATCCGGGGGGTCGCGGGGCCGACGAGCAGTACTTC
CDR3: CASSQDPGGRGADEQYF

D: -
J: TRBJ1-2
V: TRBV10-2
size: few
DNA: TGCGCCAGCAGTGACAAGGCGGAGGGTGAGGACTATGGCTACACCTTC
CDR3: CASSDKAEGEDYGYTF

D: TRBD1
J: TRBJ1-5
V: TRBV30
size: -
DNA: TGTGCCTGGCGACAGGGAAGCAATCAGCCCCAGCATTTT
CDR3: CAWRQGSNQPQHF

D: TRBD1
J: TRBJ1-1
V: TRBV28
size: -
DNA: TGTGCCAGCAGCTCAGGACAGGGGAACACTGAAGCTTTCTTT
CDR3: CASSSGQGNTEAFF

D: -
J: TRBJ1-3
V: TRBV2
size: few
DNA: TGTGCCAGCAGATACGGTATTACTTCTGGAAACACCATATATTTT
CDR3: CASRYGITSGNTIYF

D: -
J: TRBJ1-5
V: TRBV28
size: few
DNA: TGTGCCAGCACCATTACAGGGAAGAGTCAGCCCCAGCATTTT
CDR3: CASTITGKSQPQHF

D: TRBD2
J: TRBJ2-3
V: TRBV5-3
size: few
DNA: TGTGCCGTAGCTGGGAGGGCTCCGAACACAGATACGCAGTATTTT
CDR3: CAVAGRAPNTDTQYF

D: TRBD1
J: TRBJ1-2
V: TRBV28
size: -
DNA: TGTGCCAGCAGTCTTCAGACAGGGGGCAACTATGGCTACACCTTC
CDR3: CASSLQTGGNYGYTF

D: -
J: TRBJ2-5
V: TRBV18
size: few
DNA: TGTGCCAGCTCACCTGGCCTTCAAGAGACCCAGTACTTC
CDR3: CASSPGLQETQYF

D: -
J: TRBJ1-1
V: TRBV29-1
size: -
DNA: TGCAGCGTTGACCCGGCGGGAGGGGCTTTCTTT
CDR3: CSVDPAGGAFF

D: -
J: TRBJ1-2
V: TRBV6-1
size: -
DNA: TGTGCCAGCAGTGCGGGGAACAGAAACTATGGCTACACCTTC
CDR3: CASSAGNRNYGYTF

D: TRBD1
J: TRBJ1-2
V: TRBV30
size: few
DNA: TGTGCCTGGAGTGGGGACAGGGATAGCTACGCCAACTATGGCTACACCTTC
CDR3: CAWSGDRDSYANYGYTF

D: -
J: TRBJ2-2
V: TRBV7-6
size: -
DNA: TGTGCCAGCAGCCCATGGATAGGGGACACCGGGGAGCTGTTTTTT
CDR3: CASSPWIGDTGELFF

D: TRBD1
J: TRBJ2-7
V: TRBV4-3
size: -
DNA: TGCGCCAGCAGCCAAGAGGGACAGAGTGCATCCTACGAGCAGTACTTC
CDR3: CASSQEGQSASYEQYF